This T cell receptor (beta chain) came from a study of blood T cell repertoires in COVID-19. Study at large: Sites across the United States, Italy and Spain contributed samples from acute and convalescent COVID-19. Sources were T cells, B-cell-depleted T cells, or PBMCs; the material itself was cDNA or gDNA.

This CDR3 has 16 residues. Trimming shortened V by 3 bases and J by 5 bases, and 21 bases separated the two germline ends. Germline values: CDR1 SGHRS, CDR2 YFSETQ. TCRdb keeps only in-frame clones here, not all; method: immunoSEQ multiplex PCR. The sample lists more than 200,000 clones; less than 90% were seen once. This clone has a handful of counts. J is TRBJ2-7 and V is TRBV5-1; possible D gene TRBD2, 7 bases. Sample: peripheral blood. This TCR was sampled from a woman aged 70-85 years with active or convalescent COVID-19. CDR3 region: CASSWYREGPGNEQYF. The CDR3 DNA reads TGCGCCAGCAGCTGGTACAGGGAGGGGCCCGGGAACGAGCAGTACTTC.